This TCR beta chain was captured in a study of T cells in Graves' hyperthyroidism and ophthalmopathy. Study overall: Peripheral blood collection took place at initial diagnosis, before any treatment. Whole-study results and caveats: Ophthalmopathy onset followed model prediction by a median around six months.

Authors of the study amplified TCR beta CDR3 regions from RNA transcripts. Initially, a first-round RT-PCR of the TCR CDR3 employed the HTBI primer set. TCRdb redid the calling of the multiplex PCR reads with MiXCR, one entry per CDR3 protein. The table records about 350,000 distinct CDR3 sequences, 19% of them present only once. This CDR3 spans 15 amino acids. Germline lookup yields CDR1 KGHSH and CDR2 LQKENI. V was clipped by 5 bases and J by 3 bases; unmatched bases: 5. As regards this clonotype: Its target is not known.

Material: blood. The chain has TRBV18 and TRBJ1-5, with 9 bases identical to TRBD1. The receptor's source is a woman between 18 and 29 years old with Graves' hyperthyroidism. CDR3 in DNA: TGTGCCAGCTCAAGGACAGGGGACTTCAATCAGCCCCAGCATTTT. As protein: CASSRTGDFNQPQHF.